The 13 T cell receptor beta chains reported below all come from one sample, sequenced in a study of T and B cells in COVID-19 patients (dated by TCRdb to 2018 to 2021). Genomic DNA extracted from blood, in amounts of roughly 220-550 ng, served as the starting material for amplifying TRB repertoires. Sequencing took place on an Illumina MiSeq. Multiplex PCR with BIOMED2 TRB-A/B primer pools was used to amplify the TRB rearrangements. The raw public data were reprocessed by TCRdb itself: fastp quality trimming at Q25, MiXCR clonotype calling, in-frame beta chains only. For every CDR3 protein sequence, its rows merge into one entry that carries the most common genes and DNA. In all, the sample holds nearly 15,000 distinct CDR3 sequences, and about 29% of those were seen once. The ten top clones hold approximately 1% of the sample. Sequencing was carried out using blood. Every receptor here comes from a human donor who had recovered from COVID-19.

This clonotype was seen only a few times. This chain uses TRBV20-1 with TRBJ2-3; TRBD1 is a possible D gene (5 bases). This CDR3 contains 13 residues. V gave up 5 bases and J gave up 2 bases, with 11 bases separating them. The germline gives CDR1 DFQATT, CDR2 SNEGSKA (reference sequence). CDR3 bases: TGCAGTGCTGGGTCAGGGTACACAGATACGCAGTATTTT. Its protein product is CSAGSGYTDTQYF.

Concerning this clonotype itself: This may arise from a read error, as a much more abundant clone is one base away. The chain combines TRBV19 with TRBJ2-5; maybe TRBD2 (5 bases). V was clipped by 3 bases and J by 7 bases, with 12 bases between them. The CDR3 length is 13 residues. Germline-derived CDR1 and CDR2 are LNHDA and SQIVND (reference sequence). The CDR3 bases are TGTGCCAGTAGTATCGTGCGGGTCGGGACCCAGTACTTC. Translating it yields CASSIVRVGTQYF.

In this sample, this clonotype turned up a few times. V usage is TRBV7-2 and J usage is TRBJ1-4; D unclear. Trimming cost V 5 bases and J 7 bases, with 20 bases left between them. The CDR3 covers 16 residues. The germline CDR1 and CDR2 sequences are SGHTA and FQGNSA. The CDR3 sequence is CASSLRGLGLSEKLFF. The CDR3, as DNA: TGTGCCAGCAGCCTCCGTGGGCTCGGGCTTAGTGAAAAACTGTTTTTT.

This clonotype appeared a few times. The J gene is TRBJ2-7, the V gene TRBV15, with D possibly being TRBD2 (5 bases). V lost 0 bases and J lost 5, with 11 bases in between. Germline V gene lookup returns CDR1 LNHNV and CDR2 YYDKDF (reference sequence). The CDR3 contains 14 residues. The CDR3 sequence is CATSREREWDEQYF. The CDR3, as DNA: TGTGCCACCAGCAGAGAACGGGAATGGGACGAGCAGTACTTC.

This rearrangement joins TRBV6-4 to TRBJ2-5; the D is unclear. Deletions cut 6 bases from V and 7 bases from J, with 12 bases between. Per the germline V gene, CDR1 is MRHNA and CDR2 is SNTAGT. This CDR3 is 12 amino acids long. CDR3 in DNA: TGTGCCAGCAGCCCCCAGTTGGGGACCCAGTACTTC. Amino acids: CASSPQLGTQYF.

V usage is TRBV19 and J usage is TRBJ1-2; no definite D call. Germline V gene lookup returns CDR1 LNHDA and CDR2 SQIVND (reference sequence). This CDR3 is 13 amino acids long. Trimming removed 5 bases at V and 5 bases at J, with 12 bases between. CDR3 sequence (DNA): TGTGCCAGTAGTTCGCCCGGGAGGTATGGCTACACCTTC. Protein product: CASSSPGRYGYTF.

By frequency in the sample, this clonotype is medium-sized. The rearrangement links TRBV19 to TRBJ2-7, with 7 bases identical to TRBD2. This CDR3 is built from 14 residues. Germline values: CDR1 LNHDA, CDR2 SQIVND (reference sequence). The V and J ends lost 4 bases and 3 bases, in that order; junction bases with no gene match: 6. The CDR3 loop reads CASSRGLEVYEQYF. The CDR3 DNA reads TGTGCCAGTAGTAGAGGACTAGAAGTCTACGAGCAGTACTTC.

This chain connects TRBV7-2 to TRBJ2-4, with D uncertain. Trimming pared 1 base from V and 5 bases from J, leaving 9 bases between. The CDR3 runs 14 residues. Germline CDR1 is SGHTA and CDR2 is FQGNSA. The CDR3 region is CASSLGRTENIQYF. CDR3 nucleotides: TGTGCCAGCAGCTTAGGTAGGACCGAAAACATTCAGTACTTC.

This clonotype is deemed medium-sized. The rearrangement uses TRBV11-3 and TRBJ2-1, with 10 bases identical to TRBD2. The V gene end was trimmed by 4 bases and the J gene end by 0 bases; junction bases not matched to a gene: 12. The CDR3 runs to 19 residues. Germline values: CDR1 SGHNT, CDR2 YENEEA. The CDR3 spells CASSSPSGGVFLSYNEQFF. For the CDR3, the DNA is TGTGCCAGCAGCTCCCCGAGCGGGGGGGTCTTTCTCTCCTACAATGAGCAGTTCTTC.

Judged by abundance, this clonotype is medium-sized. V and J are TRBV11-3 and TRBJ2-3; D call uncertain. The V end lost 5 bases, the J end lost 1 base, and 16 bases lay between the germline ends. The CDR3 runs 16 residues. Germline values: CDR1 SGHNT, CDR2 YENEEA. The CDR3 here is CASSPGLTWGTDTQYF. In DNA, the CDR3 is TGTGCCAGCAGCCCCGGCCTTACCTGGGGCACAGATACGCAGTATTTT.

This clonotype was counted only a few times. The CDR3 spells CASSLGGSSDTQYF. The CDR3 region has the DNA TGCGCCAGCAGCTTGGGGGGTAGCTCAGATACGCAGTATTTT. The chain couples TRBV5-1 to TRBJ2-3; unclear D gene. The V end was cut by 0 bases, the J end by 4 bases, with 9 bases between. The CDR3 runs to 14 residues. Per germline, CDR1 SGHRS and CDR2 YFSETQ.

This clonotype occurred many times. The rearrangement joins TRBV11-3 to TRBJ1-6; D is ambiguous. The CDR3 contains 17 residues. Germline V gives CDR1 SGHNT, CDR2 YENEEA. The V end was cut by 0 bases, the J end by 0 bases, with 9 bases between. The CDR3 coding sequence is TGTGCCAGCAGCTTAGATATTGGGATCTCCTATAATTCACCCCTCCACTTT. It encodes CASSLDIGISYNSPLHF.

Relative to its sample, this clonotype is medium-sized. The chain employs TRBV30 and TRBJ1-2, with unresolved D. The germline V gene encodes CDR1 GTSNPN and CDR2 SVGIG (reference sequence). V was trimmed by 2 bases and J by 6 bases, leaving 10 bases between them. CDR3 length: 12 amino acids. CDR3 DNA sequence: TGTGCCTGGAGTTTTAGTCGGGATGGCTACACCTTC. Its protein product is CAWSFSRDGYTF.